This T cell receptor beta chain was found in a study of regulatory T cells in long-lasting Graves disease. Notes on the study in general: Preferential use of TRBV28, TRBJ1-2 and TRBJ2-5 was seen in persistent disease. Newly diagnosed Graves' patients exceeded persistent ones in TCR diversity. Sample size was small, which may have lowered accuracy.

CDR3 length equals 16 residues. With 6 bases removed from V and 0 bases from J, the gap between germline ends came to 18 bases. This clonotype appeared many times. The antigen remains undetermined. Time point here: persistent/refractory GD, antithyroid drugs over 5 years with positive TRAb. Preparation of the TCR library used RNA extracted from PBMCs. A peripheral blood sample, roughly 9 milliliters in volume, was drawn into EDTA tubes. CDR3 regions were amplified by Arm-PCR using iRepertoire HTBI primers to build TCR beta libraries. In TCRdb, the multiplex PCR reads were re-called with MiXCR into one record per CDR3 protein. This sample has 250,000 to 300,000 distinct CDR3 sequences, with more than 20% found just once.

Material: peripheral blood mononuclear cells (PBMCs), obtained when the disease was refractory, from a patient treated with antithyroid drugs. This sequence was found in a female donor with Graves disease. The rearrangement joins TRBV12-3 or TRBV12-4 to TRBJ2-7, with D maybe TRBD1 (5 bases). In DNA, the CDR3 is TGTGCCAGCAGCTTTAGTAGGGGCCTAAGCTCCTACGAGCAGTACTTC. Its protein product is CASSFSRGLSSYEQYF.